The clone carrying this T cell receptor (beta chain) has just a few counts. What it recognizes is unknown. This record comes from a study of cytomegalovirus exposure and HLA in healthy donors. The study's findings and limits: The authors later found most CMV-associated TCR beta chains appeared HLA-restricted. Reportedly, diagnosis of cytomegalovirus status by the classifier showed high specificity and sensitivity. Analyses of presence and absence presupposed an approximately uniform sequencing depth across donors. Researchers reported in a later analysis that a missense DCLRE1C variant was tied to TCR beta V- and J-gene trimming.

The PCR made use of 60 Vbeta and 13 Jbeta primers. Sequenced by immunoSEQ multiplex PCR; TCRdb stores in-frame clones only, minus some. This sample carries 150,000 to 200,000 clones, approximately 85% of them seen once, and the ten largest clones take 6.5%. The germline gives CDR1 LGHNA, CDR2 YSLEER. This CDR3 region has 13 residues. With 5 bases removed from V and 9 bases from J, the gap between germline ends came to 16 bases. The source of this sequence is a woman aged 45-65 years in good health and CMV-seropositive. The V call is TRBV4-3, the J call TRBJ1-1; a weak D match, TRBD1 (5 bases). Sequenced material: PBMCs. DNA of the CDR3: TGCGCCAGCAGCAACTCGGGGGGTCTTCAAGCTTTCTTT. Amino acids: CASSNSGGLQAFF.